The source of this T cell receptor beta chain is a study of brain T cells in children with intractable seizures. Study findings and constraints: Viral specificity was inferred only from CDR3 similarity; HCMV serostatus was unknown. Absence of clones before surgery may stem from lower sequencing depth.

The ends lost 3 bases at V and 4 bases at J; junction bases unmatched: 11. The CDR3 covers 17 residues. The germline V gene encodes CDR1 SGHTS and CDR2 YDEGEE. As to this clone: The target antigen is unknown.

Described time point: blood from clinic visit 5 months post-surgery; TSC patient then seizure free. Only cases whose brain tissue showed the highest T cell transcript signatures were sequenced. Assay used: immunoSEQ multiplex PCR; TCRdb lists only in-frame clones, some missing. This sample has 340,000 or so clones, with nearly 95% found just once. The source of this sequence is a boy younger than two with tuberous sclerosis and intractable seizures. Sequenced here: peripheral blood, sampled more than 4 months after surgery. The V call is TRBV5-8, the J call TRBJ2-5; 11 bases map to TRBD1. In DNA form, the CDR3 reads TGTGCCAGCAGCTCGACGGGGGCGGGACAGGGGGGAGAGACCCAGTACTTC. It codes for CASSSTGAGQGGETQYF.